This T cell receptor (beta chain) was identified during a study of T cells in women clearing cervical HPV infection. Looking at the study overall: Controls were women whose single incident HPV16 infection cleared within 12 months without precancer or cancer. Study conclusions and caveats: Richness differences could reflect unmeasured T-cell content per sample. TRBV6-7 relative abundance averaged 0.11% in cases and roughly 0.17% in controls.

This CDR3 has 15 amino acids. CDR1 GTSNPN and CDR2 SVGIG come from the germline V gene (reference sequence). With 3 bases clipped from V and 7 bases from J, the junction kept 10 bases outside the gene matches. All participants had a single incident cervical HPV16 infection, and prevalent HPV16 infections were excluded. In regard to this clone: Its antigen is unidentified. Read sequence stops 3 residues before the CDR3 end, and the germline J gene provides the missing end.

The method was immunoSEQ multiplex PCR; TCRdb's version includes in-frame clones alone and lacks a portion of them. The sample totals 25,000 to 35,000 clones; its top ten clones hold roughly a sixth. The gene calls are TRBV30 and TRBJ2-1; 9 bases align to TRBD2. This TCR was sampled from a woman aged 18 to 75 with a cervical HPV16 infection that either progressed to CIN3+ or cleared (not recorded which). The specimen sequenced was blood buffy coat. The CDR3 sequence: CAWRASGNWRNEQFF. CDR3 DNA, as far as it was read: TGTGCCTGGAGGGCTAGCGGGAACTGGAGGAATGAG.